This T cell receptor (beta chain) was obtained from a study of blood T cells in healthy people across ages. The CDR3 loop spans 18 amino acids. The ends lost 4 bases at V and 4 bases at J; junction bases unmatched: 13. CDR1 and CDR2 from the germline V gene are KGHDR and SFDVKD. This clonotype was detected a few times. A sample-barcoded 5' primer and a J-beta primer mix were used in a second PCR of about 7 to 12 cycles. MiXCR, applied by TCRdb to the 5' RACE reads, yields one record per CDR3 protein. The table includes 700,000 or so distinct CDR3 sequences, approximately 21% detected once. The chain joins TRBV24-1 to TRBJ2-3; 10 nucleotides match TRBD1. This TCR was recovered from a man between 65 and 80 years old in good health. The sample comprised blood. CDR3: CATSDRARDRGFADTQYF. CDR3 nucleotide sequence: TGTGCCACCAGTGACCGTGCCCGGGACAGGGGATTCGCAGATACGCAGTATTTT.